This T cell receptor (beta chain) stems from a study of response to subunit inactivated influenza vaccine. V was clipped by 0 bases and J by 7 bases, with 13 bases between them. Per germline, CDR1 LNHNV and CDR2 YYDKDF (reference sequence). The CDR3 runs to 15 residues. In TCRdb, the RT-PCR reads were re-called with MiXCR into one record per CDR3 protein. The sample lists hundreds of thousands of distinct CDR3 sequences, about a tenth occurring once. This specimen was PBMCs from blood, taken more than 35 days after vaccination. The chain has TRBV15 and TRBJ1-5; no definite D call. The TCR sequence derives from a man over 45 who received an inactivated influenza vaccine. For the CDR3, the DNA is TGTGCCACCAGCAGAGATGAGGGTTTTGGGCAGCCCCAGCATTTT. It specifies CATSRDEGFGQPQHF.